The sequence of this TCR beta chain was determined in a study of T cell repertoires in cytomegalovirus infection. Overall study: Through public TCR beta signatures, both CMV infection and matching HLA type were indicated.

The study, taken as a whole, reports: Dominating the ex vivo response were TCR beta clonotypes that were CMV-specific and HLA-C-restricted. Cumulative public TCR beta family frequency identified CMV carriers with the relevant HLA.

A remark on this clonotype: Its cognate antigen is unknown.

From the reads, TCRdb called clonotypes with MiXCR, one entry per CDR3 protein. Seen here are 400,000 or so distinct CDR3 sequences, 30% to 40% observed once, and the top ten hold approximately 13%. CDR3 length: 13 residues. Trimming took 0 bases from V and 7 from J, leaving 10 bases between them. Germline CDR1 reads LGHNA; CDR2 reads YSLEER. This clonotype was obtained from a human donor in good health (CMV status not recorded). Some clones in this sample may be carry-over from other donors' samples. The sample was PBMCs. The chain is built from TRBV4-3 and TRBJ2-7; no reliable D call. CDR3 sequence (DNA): TGCGCCAGCAGCCAAGACACACTTGTTGAGCAGTACTTC. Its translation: CASSQDTLVEQYF.